Included here is one T cell receptor (beta chain) sequence, with context. Some clones are missing from TCRdb's copy, which holds only in-frame ones; the method was immunoSEQ multiplex PCR. The top ten clones hold approximately 6.2% of a sample with around 200,000 clones, more than 75% of them seen once. The data belong to a study of blood T cell repertoires in COVID-19. Germline assignment: CDR1 LNHDA and CDR2 SQIVND (reference sequence). The V and J ends lost 4 bases and 0 bases, in that order; junction bases with no gene match: 13. This CDR3 has 20 residues. The TCR sequence derives from a man in his 60s who had recovered from COVID-19. This chain connects TRBV19 to TRBJ2-1, with 12 bases fitting TRBD1. Sample: peripheral blood. As DNA, the CDR3 is TGTGCCAGTAGTACGCCTTTAGGAGGGACAGGGGGCACCTCCTACAATGAGCAGTTCTTC. Encoded protein: CASSTPLGGTGGTSYNEQFF.